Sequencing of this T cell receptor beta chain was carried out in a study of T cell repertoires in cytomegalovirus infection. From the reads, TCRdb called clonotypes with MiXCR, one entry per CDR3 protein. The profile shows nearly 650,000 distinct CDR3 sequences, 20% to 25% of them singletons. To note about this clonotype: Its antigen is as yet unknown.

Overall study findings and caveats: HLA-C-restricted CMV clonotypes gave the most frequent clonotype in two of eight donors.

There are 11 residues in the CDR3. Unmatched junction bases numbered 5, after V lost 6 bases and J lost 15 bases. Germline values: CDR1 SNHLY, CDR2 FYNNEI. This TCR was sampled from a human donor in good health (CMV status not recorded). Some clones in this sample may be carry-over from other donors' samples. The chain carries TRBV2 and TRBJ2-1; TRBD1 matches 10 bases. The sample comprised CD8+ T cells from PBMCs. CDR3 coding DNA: TGTGCCAGCAGGGACAGGGGGAGGTGGTTCTTC. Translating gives CASRDRGRWFF.